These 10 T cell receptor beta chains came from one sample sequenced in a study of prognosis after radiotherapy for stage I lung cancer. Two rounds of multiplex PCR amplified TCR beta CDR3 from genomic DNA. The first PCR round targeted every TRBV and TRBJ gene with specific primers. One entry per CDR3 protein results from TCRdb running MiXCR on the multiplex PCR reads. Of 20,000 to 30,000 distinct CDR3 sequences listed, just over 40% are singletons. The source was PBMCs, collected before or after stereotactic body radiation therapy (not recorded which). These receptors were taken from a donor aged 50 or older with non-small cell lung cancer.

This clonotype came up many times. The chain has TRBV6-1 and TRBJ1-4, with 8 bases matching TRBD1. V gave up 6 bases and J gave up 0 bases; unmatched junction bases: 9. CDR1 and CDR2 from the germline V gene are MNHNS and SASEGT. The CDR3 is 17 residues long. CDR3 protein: CASSRQGTSATNEKLFF. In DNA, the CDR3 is TGTGCCAGCAGCAGACAGGGGACATCTGCAACTAATGAAAAACTGTTTTTT.

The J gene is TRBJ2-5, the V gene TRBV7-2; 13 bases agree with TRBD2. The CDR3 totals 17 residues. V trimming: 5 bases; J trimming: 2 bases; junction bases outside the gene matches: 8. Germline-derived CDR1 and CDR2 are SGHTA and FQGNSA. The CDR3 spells CASSHQKLAGGQETQYF. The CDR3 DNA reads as TGTGCCAGCAGCCACCAGAAACTAGCGGGGGGGCAAGAGACCCAGTACTTC.

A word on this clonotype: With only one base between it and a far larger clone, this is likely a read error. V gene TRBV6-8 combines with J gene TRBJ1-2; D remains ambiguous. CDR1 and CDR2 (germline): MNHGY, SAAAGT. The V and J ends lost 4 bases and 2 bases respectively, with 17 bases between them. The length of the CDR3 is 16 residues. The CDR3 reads CASSLPTTVVNYGYTF. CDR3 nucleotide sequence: TGTGCCAGCAGTTTACCAACTACAGTGGTAAACTATGGCTACACCTTC.

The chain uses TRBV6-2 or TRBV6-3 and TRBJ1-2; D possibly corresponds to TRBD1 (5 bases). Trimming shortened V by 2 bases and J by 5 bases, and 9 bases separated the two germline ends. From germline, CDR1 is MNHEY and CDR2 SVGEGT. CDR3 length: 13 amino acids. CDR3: CASSYGDAYGYTF. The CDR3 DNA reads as TGTGCCAGCAGTTACGGGGACGCGTATGGCTACACCTTC.

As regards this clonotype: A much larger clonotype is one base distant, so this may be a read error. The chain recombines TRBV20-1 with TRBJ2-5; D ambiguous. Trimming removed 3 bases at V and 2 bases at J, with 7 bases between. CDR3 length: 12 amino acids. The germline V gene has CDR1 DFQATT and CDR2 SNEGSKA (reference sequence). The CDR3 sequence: CSASCPQETQYF. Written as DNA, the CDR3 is TGCAGTGCTAGTTGTCCTCAAGAGACCCAGTACTTC.

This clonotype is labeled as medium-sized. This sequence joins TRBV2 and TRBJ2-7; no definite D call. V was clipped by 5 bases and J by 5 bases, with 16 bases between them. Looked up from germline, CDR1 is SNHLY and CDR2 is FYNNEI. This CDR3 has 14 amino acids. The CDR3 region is CASSLTTIIDEQYF. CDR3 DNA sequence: TGTGCCAGCAGTCTCACCACAATAATCGACGAGCAGTACTTC.

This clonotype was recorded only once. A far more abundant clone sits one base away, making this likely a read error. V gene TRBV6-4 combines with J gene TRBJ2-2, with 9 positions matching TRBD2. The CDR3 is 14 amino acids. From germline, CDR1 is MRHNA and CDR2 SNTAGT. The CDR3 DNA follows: TGTTCCAGCAAGCCTAGCGGGGCTGTCGGGGAGCTGTTTTTT. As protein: CSSKPSGAVGELFF.

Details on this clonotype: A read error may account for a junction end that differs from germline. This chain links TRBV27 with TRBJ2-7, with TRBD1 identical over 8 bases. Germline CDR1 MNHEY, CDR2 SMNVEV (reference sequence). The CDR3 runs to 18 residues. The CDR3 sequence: CVSSDRGQIAGGPYEQYF. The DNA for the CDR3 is TGTGTCAGCAGCGACAGGGGTCAAATAGCTGGGGGGCCCTACGAGCAGTACTTC.

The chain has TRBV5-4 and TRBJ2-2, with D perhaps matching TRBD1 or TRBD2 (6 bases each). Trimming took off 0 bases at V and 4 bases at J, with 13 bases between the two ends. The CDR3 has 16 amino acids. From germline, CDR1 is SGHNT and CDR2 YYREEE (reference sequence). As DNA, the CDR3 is TGTGCCAGCAGCTTGGGGGGGGCAGGAGGCACCGGGGAGCTGTTTTTT. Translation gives CASSLGGAGGTGELFF.

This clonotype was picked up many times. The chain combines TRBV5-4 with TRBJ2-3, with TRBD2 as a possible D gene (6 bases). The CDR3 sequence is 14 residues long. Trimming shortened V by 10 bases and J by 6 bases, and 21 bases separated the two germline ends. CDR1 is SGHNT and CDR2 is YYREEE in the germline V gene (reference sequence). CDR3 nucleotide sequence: TGTGCCGGAGGTGGTGCGGGAAGTACGGATACGCAGTATTTT. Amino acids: CAGGGAGSTDTQYF.